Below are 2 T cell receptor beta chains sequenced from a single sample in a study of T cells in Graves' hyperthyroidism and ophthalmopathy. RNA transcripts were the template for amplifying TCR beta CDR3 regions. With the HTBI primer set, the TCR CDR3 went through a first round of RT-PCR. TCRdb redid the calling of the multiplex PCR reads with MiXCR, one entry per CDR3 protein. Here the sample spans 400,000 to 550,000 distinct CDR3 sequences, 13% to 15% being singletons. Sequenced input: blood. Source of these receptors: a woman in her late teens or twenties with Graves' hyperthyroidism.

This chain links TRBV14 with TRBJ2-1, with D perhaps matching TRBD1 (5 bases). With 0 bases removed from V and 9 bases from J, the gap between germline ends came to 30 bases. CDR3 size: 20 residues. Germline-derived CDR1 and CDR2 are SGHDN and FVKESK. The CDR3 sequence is CASSQDSPIGWWGPGIEQFF. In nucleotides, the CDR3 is TGTGCCAGCAGCCAAGACTCGCCGATCGGGTGGTGGGGCCCAGGGATTGAGCAGTTCTTC.

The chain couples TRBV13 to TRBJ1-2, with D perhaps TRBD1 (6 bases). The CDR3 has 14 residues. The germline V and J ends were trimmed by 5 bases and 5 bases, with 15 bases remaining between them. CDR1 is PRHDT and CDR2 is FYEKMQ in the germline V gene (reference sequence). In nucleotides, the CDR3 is TGTGCCAGCAGCATACAGGGTCTTGATTATGGCTACACCTTC. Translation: CASSIQGLDYGYTF.